This TCR beta chain was retrieved from a study of post-analysis software for immune sequencing data. Incorporated into the TCR beta cDNA libraries were unique molecular identifiers, which served to reduce PCR and sequencing biases. TCRdb used MiXCR to reprocess the PCR reads, holding one entry per CDR3 protein. Of about 430,000 distinct CDR3 sequences listed, roughly 40% are singletons. The sample was blood. The receptor was isolated from a girl aged 2 to 10 with multiple sclerosis.

CDR3 in amino acids: CASSPPGLRNQPQHF. The CDR3 nucleotides are TGTGCCAGCAGCCCACCGGGACTTAGAAATCAGCCCCAGCATTTT. V and J are TRBV6-6 and TRBJ1-5; tentative D call: TRBD1 (5 bases). Trimming shortened V by 6 bases and J by 4 bases, and 16 bases separated the two germline ends. The CDR3 runs to 15 residues. Germline V gene sequence: CDR1 MNHNY, CDR2 SVGAGI (reference sequence).